This T cell receptor (beta chain) was captured by sequencing in a study of T cells in Graves' hyperthyroidism and ophthalmopathy. Broader study findings: Ophthalmopathy cases were set apart from stable hyperthyroidism by a 13 V-J model. The majority of expanded thyroid clonotypes above 0.001 also appeared in blood.

TCR beta CDR3 sequences were amplified from RNA transcripts. HTBI primers were employed in a first-round RT-PCR of the TCR CDR3. TCRdb independently ran MiXCR on the multiplex PCR reads; one entry per CDR3 protein. Here the sample spans approximately 300,000 distinct CDR3 sequences, over 15% being singletons. This clonotype has at least ten counts. Its matching antigen is unknown. Those patients with uncontrolled infection, other autoimmune disease, pregnancy or lactation were excluded. Fresh peripheral blood, 10 ml, was the source of the PBMCs. The sequenced material came from blood. The clonotype comes from a woman in her sixties or seventies with Graves' ophthalmopathy.

This chain's CDR3 is CASSLQGLRSPLHF. The CDR3 region has the DNA TGTGCCAGCAGTTTACAGGGTTTGCGTTCACCCCTCCACTTT. This rearrangement joins TRBV12-3 or TRBV12-4 to TRBJ1-6, with a possible D match to TRBD1 (5 bases). V was pared by 2 bases and J by 9 bases, with 11 bases between. The CDR3 totals 14 residues.